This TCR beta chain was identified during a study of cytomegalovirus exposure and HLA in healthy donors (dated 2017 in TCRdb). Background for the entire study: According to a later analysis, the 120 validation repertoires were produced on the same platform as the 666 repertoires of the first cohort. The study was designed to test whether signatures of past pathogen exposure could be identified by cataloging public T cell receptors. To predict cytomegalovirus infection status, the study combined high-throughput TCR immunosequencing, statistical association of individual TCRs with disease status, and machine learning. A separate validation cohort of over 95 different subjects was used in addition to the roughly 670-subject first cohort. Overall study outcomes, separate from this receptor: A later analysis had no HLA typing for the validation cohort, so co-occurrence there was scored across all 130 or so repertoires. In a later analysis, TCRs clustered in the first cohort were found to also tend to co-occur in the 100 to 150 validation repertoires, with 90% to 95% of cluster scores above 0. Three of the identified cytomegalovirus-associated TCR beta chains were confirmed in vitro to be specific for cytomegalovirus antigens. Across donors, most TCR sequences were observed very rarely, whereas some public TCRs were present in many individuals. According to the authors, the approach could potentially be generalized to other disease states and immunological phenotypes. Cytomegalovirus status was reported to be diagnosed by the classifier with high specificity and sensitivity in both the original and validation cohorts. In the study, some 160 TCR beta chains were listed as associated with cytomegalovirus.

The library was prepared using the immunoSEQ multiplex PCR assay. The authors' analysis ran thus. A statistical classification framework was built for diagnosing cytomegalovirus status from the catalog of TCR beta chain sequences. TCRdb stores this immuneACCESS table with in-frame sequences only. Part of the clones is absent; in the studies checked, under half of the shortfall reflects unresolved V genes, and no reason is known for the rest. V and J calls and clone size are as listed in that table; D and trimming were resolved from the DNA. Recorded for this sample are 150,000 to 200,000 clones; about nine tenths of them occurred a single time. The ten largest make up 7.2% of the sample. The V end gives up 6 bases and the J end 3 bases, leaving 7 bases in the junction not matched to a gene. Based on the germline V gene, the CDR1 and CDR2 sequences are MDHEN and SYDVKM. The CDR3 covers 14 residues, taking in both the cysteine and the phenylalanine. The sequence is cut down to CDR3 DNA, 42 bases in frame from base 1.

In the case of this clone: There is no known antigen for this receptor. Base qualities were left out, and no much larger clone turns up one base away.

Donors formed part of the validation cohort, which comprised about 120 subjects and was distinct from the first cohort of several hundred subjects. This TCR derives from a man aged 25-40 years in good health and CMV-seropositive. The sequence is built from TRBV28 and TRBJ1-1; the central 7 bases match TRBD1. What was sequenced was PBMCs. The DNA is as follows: TGTGCCAGCAGACGGGACAGTGATTACACTGAAGCTTTCTTT. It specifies CASRRDSDYTEAFF.